A selection of T cell receptor beta chains follows, all from one sample in a study of blood T cell repertoires in COVID-19. Generated by immunoSEQ multiplex PCR, the TCRdb table keeps only in-frame clones and is missing some. Here the sample spans about 280,000 clones, 90% being singletons. Sequences were obtained from PBMCs or T cells enriched from blood (not recorded which). Every receptor here comes from a young woman with acute COVID-19. Both conserved end residues are part of each CDR3. Fields, in order: V gene, CDR3 length, J gene, D gene, clone size, CDR3 DNA, CDR3 protein. A D gene is named only where the DNA matches it firmly. Only part of the rows carry a size: once, few, many, or a class if the clone is expanded.

>TRBV11-2|18|TRBJ2-3|TRBD2|-
TGTGCCAGCAGCTTAATTCTATCGCGGCTAGCGGGCACAGATACGCAGTATTTT
CASSLILSRLAGTDTQYF
>TRBV12-3/TRBV12-4|12|TRBJ1-2|-|-
TGTGCCAGCAGTTTATGGTCAGGGAGCTACACCTTC
CASSLWSGSYTF
>TRBV6-5|16|TRBJ1-1|-|-
TGTGCCAGCAGTTACGGGCGGGGGCGAATTAAAACTGAAGCTTTCTTT
CASSYGRGRIKTEAFF
>TRBV27|13|TRBJ2-5|-|-
TGTGCCAGCAGTTCGGACAGCCAAGAGACCCAGTACTTC
CASSSDSQETQYF
>TRBV7-2|15|TRBJ2-2|-|-
TGTGCCAGCAGCCCCTCTTGGGGCGTTCTAGGGGAGCTGTTTTTT
CASSPSWGVLGELFF
>TRBV5-1|15|TRBJ1-1|TRBD1|once
TGCGCCAGCAGCACCGGACAGGGTTTGAACACTGAAGCTTTCTTT
CASSTGQGLNTEAFF
>TRBV7-8|15|TRBJ1-5|-|-
TGTGCCAGCAGTGCCCCCGGGGTTTCGAATCAGCCCCAGCATTTT
CASSAPGVSNQPQHF
>TRBV2|14|TRBJ2-6|-|-
TGTGCCAGCAAACGGGACATTGGGGCCAACGTCCTGACTTTC
CASKRDIGANVLTF
>TRBV9|14|TRBJ2-2|-|-
TGTGCCAGCAGCGTAGGGTCGGGGACCGGGGAGCTGTTTTTT
CASSVGSGTGELFF
>TRBV6-5|15|TRBJ1-1|-|-
TGTGCCAGCAGTCACGGGGGGGCATTGAACACTGAAGCTTTCTTT
CASSHGGALNTEAFF
>TRBV7-6|16|TRBJ1-4|-|-
TGTGCCAGCAGCTCTAATGGCCGGGGAGATAATGAAAAACTGTTTTTT
CASSSNGRGDNEKLFF
>TRBV6-5|13|TRBJ1-6|-|-
TGTGCCAGCGCCGAGGGGACTGGATCACCCCTCCACTTT
CASAEGTGSPLHF
>TRBV7-9|14|TRBJ1-2|-|once
TGTGCCAGCAGCTTCCCAGGCCTGAACTATGGCTACACCTTC
CASSFPGLNYGYTF
>TRBV27|17|TRBJ2-1|-|-
TGTGCCAGCAGTCCCCGCCTCAGGGGCAGCTCCTACAATGAGCAGTTCTTC
CASSPRLRGSSYNEQFF
>TRBV25-1|13|TRBJ1-3|-|-
TGTGCCAGCAGTCCAACGGTATTAAACACCATATATTTT
CASSPTVLNTIYF
>TRBV18|16|TRBJ2-7|TRBD2|-
TGTGCCAGCTCACCCCGCTTAGCGGGAGGAACCTACGAGCAGTACTTC
CASSPRLAGGTYEQYF
>TRBV27|16|TRBJ2-7|TRBD2|-
TGTGCCAGCAGTGAATACCTAGCGGGAGGGCCCTACGAGCAGTACTTC
CASSEYLAGGPYEQYF